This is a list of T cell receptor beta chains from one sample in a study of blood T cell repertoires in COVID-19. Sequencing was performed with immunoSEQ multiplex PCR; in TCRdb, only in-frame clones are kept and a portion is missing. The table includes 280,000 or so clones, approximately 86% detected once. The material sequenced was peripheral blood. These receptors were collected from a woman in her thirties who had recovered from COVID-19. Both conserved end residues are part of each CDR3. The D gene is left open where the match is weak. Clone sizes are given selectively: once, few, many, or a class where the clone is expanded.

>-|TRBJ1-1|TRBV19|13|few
CASNQQVNTEAFF
TGTGCCAGTAACCAACAGGTAAACACTGAAGCTTTCTTT
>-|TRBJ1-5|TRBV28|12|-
CASRVQAQPQHF
TGTGCCAGCAGGGTGCAGGCTCAGCCCCAGCATTTT
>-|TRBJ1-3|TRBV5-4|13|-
CASSLAREDTIYF
TGTGCCAGCAGCTTGGCCAGGGAGGACACCATATATTTT
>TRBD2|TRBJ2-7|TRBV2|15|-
CASSAVSGRKGEQYF
TGTGCCAGCAGTGCGGTTAGCGGGAGAAAAGGCGAGCAGTACTTC
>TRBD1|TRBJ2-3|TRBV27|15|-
CASWELGQALDTQYF
TGTGCCAGCTGGGAACTTGGACAGGCTTTAGATACGCAGTATTTT
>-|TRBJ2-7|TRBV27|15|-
CASRRGWSGGGEQYF
TGTGCCAGCAGACGAGGGTGGAGTGGTGGTGGAGAGCAGTACTTC
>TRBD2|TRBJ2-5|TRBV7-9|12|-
CASSGLAETQYF
TGTGCCAGCAGTGGACTAGCCGAGACCCAGTACTTC
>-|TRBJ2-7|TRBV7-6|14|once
CASSLAAGGYEQYF
TGTGCCAGCAGCTTAGCTGCTGGCGGTTACGAGCAGTACTTC
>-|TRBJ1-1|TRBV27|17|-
CASGGSVPGRGDTEAFF
TGTGCCAGCGGAGGATCAGTTCCAGGGCGGGGGGACACTGAAGCTTTCTTT
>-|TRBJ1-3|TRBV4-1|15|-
CASSQDPLQGNTIYF
TGCGCCAGCAGCCAAGATCCATTGCAGGGGAACACCATATATTTT
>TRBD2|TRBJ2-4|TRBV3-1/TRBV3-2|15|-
CASSQAGGAGNIQYF
TGTGCCAGCAGCCAAGCGGGGGGGGCAGGGAACATTCAGTACTTC
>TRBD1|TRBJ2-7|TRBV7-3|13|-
CASSPKQGIEQYF
TGTGCCAGCAGCCCTAAACAGGGGATCGAGCAGTACTTC
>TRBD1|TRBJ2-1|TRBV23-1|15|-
CASSQPGQGTNEQFF
TGCGCCAGCAGTCAACCGGGACAGGGGACGAATGAGCAGTTCTTC
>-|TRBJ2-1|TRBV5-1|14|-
CASSLTSFDGEQFF
TGCGCCAGCAGCTTGACTAGCTTTGATGGTGAGCAGTTCTTC
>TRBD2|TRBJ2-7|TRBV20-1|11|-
CAAGGPNEQYF
TGCGCAGCGGGGGGGCCAAACGAGCAGTACTTC
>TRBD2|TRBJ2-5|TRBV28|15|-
CASKIAGGVQETQYF
TGTGCCAGCAAAATAGCGGGAGGCGTACAAGAGACCCAGTACTTC
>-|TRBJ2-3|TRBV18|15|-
CASSPQSGRTDTQYF
TGTGCCAGCTCACCCCAGTCAGGTCGTACAGATACGCAGTATTTT